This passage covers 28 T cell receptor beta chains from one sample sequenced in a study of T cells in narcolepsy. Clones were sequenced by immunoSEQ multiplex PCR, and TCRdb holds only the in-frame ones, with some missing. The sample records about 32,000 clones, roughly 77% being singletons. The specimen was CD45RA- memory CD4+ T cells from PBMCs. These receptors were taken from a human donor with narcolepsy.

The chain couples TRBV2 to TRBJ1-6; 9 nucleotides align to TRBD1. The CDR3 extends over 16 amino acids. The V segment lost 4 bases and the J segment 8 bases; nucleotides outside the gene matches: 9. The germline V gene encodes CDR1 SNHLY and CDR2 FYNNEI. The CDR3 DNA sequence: TGTGCCAGCAGTGCGGTGGACAGGGGATCCTATTCACCCCTCCACTTT. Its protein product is CASSAVDRGSYSPLHF.

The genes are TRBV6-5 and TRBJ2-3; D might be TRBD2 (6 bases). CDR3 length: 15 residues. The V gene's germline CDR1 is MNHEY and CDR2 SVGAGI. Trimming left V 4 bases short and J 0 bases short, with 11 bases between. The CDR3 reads CASSSQRVSTDTQYF. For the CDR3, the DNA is TGTGCCAGCAGTTCCCAGCGGGTTAGCACAGATACGCAGTATTTT.

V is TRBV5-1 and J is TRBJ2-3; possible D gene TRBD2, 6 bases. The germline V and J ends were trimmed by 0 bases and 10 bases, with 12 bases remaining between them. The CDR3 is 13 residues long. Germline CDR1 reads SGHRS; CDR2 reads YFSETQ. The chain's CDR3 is CASSLEGGKSQYF. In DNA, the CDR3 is TGCGCCAGCAGCTTGGAGGGCGGGAAGTCGCAGTATTTT. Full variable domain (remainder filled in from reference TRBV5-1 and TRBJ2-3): KAGVTQTPRYLIKTRGQQVTLSCSPISGHRSVSWYQQTPGQGLQFLFEYFSETQRNKGNFPGRFSGRQFSNSRSEMNVSTLELGDSALYLCASSLEGGKSQYFGPGTRLTVL.

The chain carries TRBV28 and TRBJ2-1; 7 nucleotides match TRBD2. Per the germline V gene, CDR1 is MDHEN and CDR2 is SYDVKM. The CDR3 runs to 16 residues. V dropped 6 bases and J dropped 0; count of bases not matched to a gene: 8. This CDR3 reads CASRSPSGGSYNEQFF. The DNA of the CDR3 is TGTGCCAGCAGGTCCCCTAGCGGAGGCTCCTACAATGAGCAGTTCTTC.

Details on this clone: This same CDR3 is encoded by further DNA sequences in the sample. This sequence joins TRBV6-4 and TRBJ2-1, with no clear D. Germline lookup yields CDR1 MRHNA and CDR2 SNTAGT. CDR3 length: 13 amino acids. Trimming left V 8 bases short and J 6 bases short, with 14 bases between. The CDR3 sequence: CASSVTVSNEQFF. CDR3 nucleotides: TGTGCCAGCTCCGTAACCGTTTCCAATGAGCAGTTCTTC.

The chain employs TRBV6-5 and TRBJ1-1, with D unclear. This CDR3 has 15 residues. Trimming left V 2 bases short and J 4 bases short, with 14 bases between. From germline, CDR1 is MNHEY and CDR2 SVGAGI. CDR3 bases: TGTGCCAGCAGTTACACCCCATCGGGGAGCACTGAAGCTTTCTTT. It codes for CASSYTPSGSTEAFF.

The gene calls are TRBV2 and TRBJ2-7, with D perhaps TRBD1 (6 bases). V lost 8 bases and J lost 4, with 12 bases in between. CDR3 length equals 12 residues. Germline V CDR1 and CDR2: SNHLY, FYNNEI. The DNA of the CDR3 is TGTGCCAGCCGATTAACAGGGTACGAGCAGTACTTC. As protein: CASRLTGYEQYF.

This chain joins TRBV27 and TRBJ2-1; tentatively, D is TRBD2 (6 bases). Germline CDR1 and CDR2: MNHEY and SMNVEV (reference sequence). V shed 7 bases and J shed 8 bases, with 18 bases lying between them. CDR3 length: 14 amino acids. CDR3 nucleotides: TGTGCCAGCACATCCCGACTAGGCAGCGATGAGCAGTTCTTC. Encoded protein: CASTSRLGSDEQFF.

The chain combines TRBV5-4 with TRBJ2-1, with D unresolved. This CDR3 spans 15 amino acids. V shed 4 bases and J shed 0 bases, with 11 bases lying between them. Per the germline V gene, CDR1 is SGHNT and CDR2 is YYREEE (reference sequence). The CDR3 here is CASSLVGNSYNEQFF. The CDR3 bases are TGTGCCAGCAGCCTTGTGGGGAACTCCTACAATGAGCAGTTCTTC.

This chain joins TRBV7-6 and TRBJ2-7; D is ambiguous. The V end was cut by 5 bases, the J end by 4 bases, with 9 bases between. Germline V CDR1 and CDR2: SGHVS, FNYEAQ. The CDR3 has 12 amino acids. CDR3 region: CASSDDTYEQYF. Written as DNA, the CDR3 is TGTGCCAGCAGCGACGACACATACGAGCAGTACTTC.

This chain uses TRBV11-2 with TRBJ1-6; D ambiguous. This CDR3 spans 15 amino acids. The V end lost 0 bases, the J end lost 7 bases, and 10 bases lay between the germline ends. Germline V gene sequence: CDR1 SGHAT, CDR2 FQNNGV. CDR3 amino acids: CASSLDHTENSPLHF. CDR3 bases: TGTGCCAGCAGCTTAGATCACACGGAAAATTCACCCCTCCACTTT.

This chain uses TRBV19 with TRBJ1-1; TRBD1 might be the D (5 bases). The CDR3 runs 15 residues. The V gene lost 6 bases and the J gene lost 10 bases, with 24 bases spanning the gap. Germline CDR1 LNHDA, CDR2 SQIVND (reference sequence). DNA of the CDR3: TGTGCCAGTAGCCCCCACGAGGGGCGGCGGGAAGGAGCTTTCTTT. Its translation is CASSPHEGRREGAFF.

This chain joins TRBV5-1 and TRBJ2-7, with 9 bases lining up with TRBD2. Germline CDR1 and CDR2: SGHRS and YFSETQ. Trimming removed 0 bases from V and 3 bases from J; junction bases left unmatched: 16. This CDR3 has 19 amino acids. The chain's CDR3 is CASSLASSGTSFLNYEQYF. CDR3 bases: TGCGCCAGCAGCTTGGCAAGTTCCGGGACTAGCTTCTTGAACTACGAGCAGTACTTC.

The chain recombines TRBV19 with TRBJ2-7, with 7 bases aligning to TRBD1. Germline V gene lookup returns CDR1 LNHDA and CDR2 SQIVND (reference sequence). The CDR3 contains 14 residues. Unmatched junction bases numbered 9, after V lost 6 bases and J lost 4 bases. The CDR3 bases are TGTGCCAGTAGCCCGACAGGGTCGGTTTACGAGCAGTACTTC. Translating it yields CASSPTGSVYEQYF.

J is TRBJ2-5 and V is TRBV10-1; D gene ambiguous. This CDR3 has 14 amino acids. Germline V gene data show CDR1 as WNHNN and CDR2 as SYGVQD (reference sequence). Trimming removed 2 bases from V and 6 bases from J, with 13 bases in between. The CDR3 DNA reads TGCGCCAGCAGTGAGGCAGGCTCTTGGAAGACCCAGTACTTC. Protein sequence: CASSEAGSWKTQYF.

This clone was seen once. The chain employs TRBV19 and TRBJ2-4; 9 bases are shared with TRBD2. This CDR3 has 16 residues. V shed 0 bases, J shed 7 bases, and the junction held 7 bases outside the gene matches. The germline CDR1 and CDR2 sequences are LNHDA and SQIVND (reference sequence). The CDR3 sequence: CASSIDRAAGGNIQYF. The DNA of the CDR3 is TGTGCCAGTAGTATAGATCGAGCAGCGGGAGGTAACATTCAGTACTTC.

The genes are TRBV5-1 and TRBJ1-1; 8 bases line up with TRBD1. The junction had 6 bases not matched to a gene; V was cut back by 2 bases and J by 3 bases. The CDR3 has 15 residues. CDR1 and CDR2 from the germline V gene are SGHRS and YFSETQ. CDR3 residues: CASSLQGDGYTEAFF. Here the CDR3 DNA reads TGCGCCAGCAGCTTACAGGGGGACGGGTACACTGAAGCTTTCTTT. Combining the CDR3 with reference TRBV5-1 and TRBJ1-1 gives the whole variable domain KAGVTQTPRYLIKTRGQQVTLSCSPISGHRSVSWYQQTPGQGLQFLFEYFSETQRNKGNFPGRFSGRQFSNSRSEMNVSTLELGDSALYLCASSLQGDGYTEAFFGQGTRLTVV.

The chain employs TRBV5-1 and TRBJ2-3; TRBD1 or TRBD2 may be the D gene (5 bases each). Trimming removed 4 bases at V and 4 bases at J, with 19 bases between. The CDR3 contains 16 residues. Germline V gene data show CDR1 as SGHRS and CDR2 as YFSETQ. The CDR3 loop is CASSQLGLGAADTQYF. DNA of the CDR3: TGCGCCAGCAGCCAACTCGGTCTCGGGGCGGCAGATACGCAGTATTTT.

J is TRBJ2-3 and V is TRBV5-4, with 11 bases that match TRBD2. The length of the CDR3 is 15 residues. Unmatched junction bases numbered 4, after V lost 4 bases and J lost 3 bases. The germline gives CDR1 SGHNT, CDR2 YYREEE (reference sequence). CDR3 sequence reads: CASSLAGGRTDTQYF. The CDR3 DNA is TGTGCCAGCAGCCTAGCGGGAGGTAGGACAGATACGCAGTATTTT.

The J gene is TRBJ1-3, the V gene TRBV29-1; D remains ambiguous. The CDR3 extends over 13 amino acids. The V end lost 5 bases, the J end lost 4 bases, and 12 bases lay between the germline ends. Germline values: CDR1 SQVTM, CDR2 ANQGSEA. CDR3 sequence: CSVRTGVGNTIYF. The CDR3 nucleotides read TGCAGCGTTCGGACGGGAGTAGGAAACACCATATATTTT.

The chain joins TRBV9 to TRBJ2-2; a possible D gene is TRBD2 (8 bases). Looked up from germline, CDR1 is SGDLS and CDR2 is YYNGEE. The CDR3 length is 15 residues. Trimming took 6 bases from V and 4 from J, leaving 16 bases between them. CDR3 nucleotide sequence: TGTGCCAGCATGCACGGGAGGGGGCTCACCGGGGAGCTGTTTTTT. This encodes CASMHGRGLTGELFF.

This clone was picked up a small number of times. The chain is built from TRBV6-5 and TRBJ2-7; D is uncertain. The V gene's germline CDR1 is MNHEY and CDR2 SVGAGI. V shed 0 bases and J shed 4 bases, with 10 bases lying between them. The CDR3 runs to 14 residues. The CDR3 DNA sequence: TGTGCCAGCAGTTACTCGGGCAACTTGTACGAGCAGTACTTC. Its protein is CASSYSGNLYEQYF.

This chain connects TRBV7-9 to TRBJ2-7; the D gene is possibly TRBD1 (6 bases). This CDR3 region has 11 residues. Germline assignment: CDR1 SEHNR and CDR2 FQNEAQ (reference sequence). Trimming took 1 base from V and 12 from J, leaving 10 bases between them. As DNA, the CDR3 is TGTGCCAGCAGCTTAGGGCAGGGGTTGTACTTC. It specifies CASSLGQGLYF. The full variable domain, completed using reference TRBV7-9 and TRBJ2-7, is DTGVSQNPRHKITKRGQNVTFRCDPISEHNRLYWYRQTLGQGPEFLTYFQNEAQLEKSRLLSDRFSAERPKGSFSTLEIQRTEQGDSAMYLCASSLGQGLYFGPGTRLTVT.

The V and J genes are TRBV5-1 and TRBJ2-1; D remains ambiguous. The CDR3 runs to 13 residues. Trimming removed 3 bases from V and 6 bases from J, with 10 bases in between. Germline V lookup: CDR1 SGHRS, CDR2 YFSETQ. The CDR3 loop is CASSSLSINEQFF. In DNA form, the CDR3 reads TGCGCCAGCAGCTCATTGAGTATCAATGAGCAGTTCTTC. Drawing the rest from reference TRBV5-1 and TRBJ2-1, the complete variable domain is KAGVTQTPRYLIKTRGQQVTLSCSPISGHRSVSWYQQTPGQGLQFLFEYFSETQRNKGNFPGRFSGRQFSNSRSEMNVSTLELGDSALYLCASSSLSINEQFFGPGTRLTVL.

CDR3 protein: CASIRQGGVETQYF. The CDR3 DNA is TGTGCCAGCATAAGACAGGGGGGAGTGGAGACCCAGTACTTC. V usage is TRBV6-1 and J usage is TRBJ2-5; TRBD1 matches 9 bases. CDR3 length: 14 residues. CDR1 MNHNS and CDR2 SASEGT come from the germline V gene. Unmatched junction bases numbered 8, after V lost 7 bases and J lost 5 bases.

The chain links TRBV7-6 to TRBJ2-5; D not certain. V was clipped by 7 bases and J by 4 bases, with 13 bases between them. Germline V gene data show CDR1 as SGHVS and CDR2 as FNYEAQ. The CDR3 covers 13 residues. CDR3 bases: TGTGCCAGCACCCTGGTGGGTCGAGAGACCCAGTACTTC. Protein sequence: CASTLVGRETQYF.

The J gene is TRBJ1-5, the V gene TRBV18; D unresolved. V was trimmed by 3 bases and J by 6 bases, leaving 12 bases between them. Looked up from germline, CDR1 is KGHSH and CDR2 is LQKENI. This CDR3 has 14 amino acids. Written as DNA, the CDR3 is TGTGCCAGCTCACCGATCGGGTCAGGTCAGCCCCAGCATTTT. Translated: CASSPIGSGQPQHF.

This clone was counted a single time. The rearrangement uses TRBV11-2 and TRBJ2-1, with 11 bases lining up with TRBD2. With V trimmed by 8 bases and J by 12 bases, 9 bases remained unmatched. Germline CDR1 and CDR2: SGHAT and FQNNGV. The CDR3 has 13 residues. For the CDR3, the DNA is TGTGCCAGCGCACTAGCGGGGGCAATAGGGCAGTTCTTC. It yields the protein CASALAGAIGQFF.